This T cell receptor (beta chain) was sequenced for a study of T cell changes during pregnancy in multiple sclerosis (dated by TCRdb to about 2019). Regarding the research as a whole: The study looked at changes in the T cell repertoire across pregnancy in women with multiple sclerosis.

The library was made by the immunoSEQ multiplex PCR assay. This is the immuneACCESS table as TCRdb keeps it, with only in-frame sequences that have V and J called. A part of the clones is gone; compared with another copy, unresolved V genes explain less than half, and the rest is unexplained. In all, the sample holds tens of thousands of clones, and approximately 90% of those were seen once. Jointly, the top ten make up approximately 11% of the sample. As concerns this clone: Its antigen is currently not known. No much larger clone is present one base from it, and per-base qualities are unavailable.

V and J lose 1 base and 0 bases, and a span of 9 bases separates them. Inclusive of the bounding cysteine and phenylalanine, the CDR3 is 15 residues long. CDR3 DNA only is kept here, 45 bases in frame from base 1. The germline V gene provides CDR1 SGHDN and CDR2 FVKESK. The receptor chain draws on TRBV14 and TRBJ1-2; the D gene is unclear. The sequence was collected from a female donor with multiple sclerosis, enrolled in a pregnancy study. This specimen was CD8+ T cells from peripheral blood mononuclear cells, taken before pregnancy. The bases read TGTGCCAGCAGCCAAGGGGCAGCCTCTAACTATGGCTACACCTTC. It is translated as CASSQGAASNYGYTF.